This T cell receptor beta chain was sequenced for a study of cytomegalovirus exposure and HLA in healthy donors. Germline assignment: CDR1 SGHDT and CDR2 YYEEEE. V lost 4 bases to trimming and J lost 0 bases, with 11 bases between them. This CDR3 region has 15 residues. Here immunoSEQ multiplex PCR was the method, and the copy in TCRdb shows in-frame clones only, minus some. The sample yields around 260,000 clones, around 91% seen once. This clonotype was obtained from a woman in her 30s in good health and CMV-seronegative. The sample taken for sequencing was PBMCs. V and J are TRBV5-6 and TRBJ2-1; a possible D gene is TRBD1 (5 bases). CDR3 DNA: TGTGCCAGCAGCCAGGGCCTGAACTCCTACAATGAGCAGTTCTTC. Translated: CASSQGLNSYNEQFF.